This T cell receptor (beta chain) emerged from a study of blood T cell repertoires in COVID-19. For the study at large: The study drew acute and convalescent COVID-19 samples from the United States, Italy and Spain. PBMCs, B-cell-depleted T cells, or T cells were the source of the cDNA or gDNA that made up the material.

Germline loops: CDR1 SGHTA, CDR2 FQGNSA. The CDR3 contains 15 residues. The V segment lost 9 bases and the J segment 3 bases; nucleotides outside the gene matches: 10. In the authors' workflow: Researchers report that nucleated cell counts were estimated from reference gene primer amplification. Measured with immunoSEQ multiplex PCR; TCRdb has only the in-frame clones, and not every one. Clone size and the V and J calls come from that table; the DNA yielded D and trimming. The sample lists under 35,000 clones; over 80% were seen once. Sequencing was performed on peripheral blood. The sequence came from a human donor in a cohort sampled during active COVID-19. The V gene is TRBV7-2, the J gene TRBJ1-3; the match to TRBD1 covers 8 bases. CDR3 amino acids: CASETQGASGNTIYF. CDR3 sequence (DNA): TGTGCCAGTGAAACCCAGGGGGCAAGTGGAAACACCATATATTTT. The full variable domain, its missing parts supplied by reference TRBV7-2 and TRBJ1-3, is GAGVSQSPSNKVTEKGKDVELRCDPISGHTALYWYRQSLGQGLEFLIYFQGNSAPDKSGLPSDRFSAERTGGSVSTLTIQRTQQEDSAVYLCASETQGASGNTIYFGEGSWLTVV.